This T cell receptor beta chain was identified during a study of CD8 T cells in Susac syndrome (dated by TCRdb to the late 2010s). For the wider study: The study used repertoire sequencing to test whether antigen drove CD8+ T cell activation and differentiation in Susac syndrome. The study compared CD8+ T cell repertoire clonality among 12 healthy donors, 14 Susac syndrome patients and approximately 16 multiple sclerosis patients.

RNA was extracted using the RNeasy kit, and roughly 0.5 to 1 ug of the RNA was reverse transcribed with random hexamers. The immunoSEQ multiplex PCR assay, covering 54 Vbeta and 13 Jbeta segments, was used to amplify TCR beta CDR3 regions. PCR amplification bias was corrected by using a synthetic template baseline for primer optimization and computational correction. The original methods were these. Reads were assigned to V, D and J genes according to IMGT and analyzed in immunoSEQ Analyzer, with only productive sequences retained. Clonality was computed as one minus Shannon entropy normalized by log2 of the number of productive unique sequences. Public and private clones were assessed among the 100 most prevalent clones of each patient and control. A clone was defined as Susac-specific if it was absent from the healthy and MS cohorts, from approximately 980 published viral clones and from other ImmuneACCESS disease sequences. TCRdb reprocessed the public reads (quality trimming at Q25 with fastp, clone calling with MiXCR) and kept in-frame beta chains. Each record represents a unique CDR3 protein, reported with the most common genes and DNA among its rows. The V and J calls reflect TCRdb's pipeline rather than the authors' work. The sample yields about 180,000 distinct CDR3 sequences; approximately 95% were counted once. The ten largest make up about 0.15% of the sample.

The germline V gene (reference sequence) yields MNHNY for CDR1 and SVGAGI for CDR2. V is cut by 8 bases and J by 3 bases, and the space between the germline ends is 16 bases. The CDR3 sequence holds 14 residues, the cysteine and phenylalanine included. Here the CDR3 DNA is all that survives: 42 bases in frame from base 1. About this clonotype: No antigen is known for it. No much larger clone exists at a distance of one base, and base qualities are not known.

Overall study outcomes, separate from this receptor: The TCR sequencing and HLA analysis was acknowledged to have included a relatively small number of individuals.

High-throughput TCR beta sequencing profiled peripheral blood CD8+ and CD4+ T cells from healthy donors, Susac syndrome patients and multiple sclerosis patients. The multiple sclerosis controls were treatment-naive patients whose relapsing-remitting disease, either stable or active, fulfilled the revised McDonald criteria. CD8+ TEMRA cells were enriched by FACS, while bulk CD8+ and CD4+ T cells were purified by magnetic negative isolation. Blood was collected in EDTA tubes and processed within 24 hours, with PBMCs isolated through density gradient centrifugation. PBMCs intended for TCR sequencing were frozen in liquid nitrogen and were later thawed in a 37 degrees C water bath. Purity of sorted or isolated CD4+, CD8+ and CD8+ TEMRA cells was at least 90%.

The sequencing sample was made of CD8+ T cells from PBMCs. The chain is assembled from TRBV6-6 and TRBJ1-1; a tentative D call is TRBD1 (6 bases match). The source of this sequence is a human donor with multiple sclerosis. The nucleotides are TGTGCCAGCGACGATTGGGGGCGGGACACTGAAGCTTTCTTT. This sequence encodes CASDDWGRDTEAFF.